This T cell receptor beta chain stems from a study of CD4 T cells in relation to SARS-CoV-2 and coronaviruses. Regarding the study as a whole: Crossreactive clones expanded significantly less to SARS-CoV-2 than monoreactive clones.

Profiled with immunoSEQ multiplex PCR; TCRdb holds only in-frame clones, not every one. Seen here are approximately 59,000 clones, about 89% observed once, and the top ten hold 1.6%. Unexposed donor CD4+ T cells date from about 2011-2018, before the COVID-19 pandemic. As to this clone: As yet, its antigen is unknown.

In germline, CDR1 is SGHVS, CDR2 FNYEAQ. The length of the CDR3 is 13 residues. V was clipped by 1 base and J by 2 bases, with 5 bases between them. This sequence joins TRBV7-6 and TRBJ1-2; D is ambiguous. The sample taken for sequencing was memory CD4+ T cells from PBMCs. The clonotype was recovered from a human donor in good health. This CDR3 reads CASSLDGNYGYTF. The CDR3 coding sequence is TGTGCCAGCAGCTTAGACGGCAACTATGGCTACACCTTC.